The 27 T cell receptor beta chains below all came from one sample that was sequenced in a study of T cells in tumors after PD-1 blockade. The protocol was immunoSEQ multiplex PCR, while the TCRdb copy is restricted to in-frame clones and leaves out a portion. The sample yields roughly 60,000 clones, over 75% seen once. Sequencing was performed on PBMCs, taken before anti-PD-1 treatment. Every receptor here comes from a human donor with basal cell carcinoma.

V usage is TRBV10-3 and J usage is TRBJ2-1, with D unresolved. This CDR3 spans 14 amino acids. Germline CDR1 is ENHRY and CDR2 is SYGVKD. With 4 bases removed from V and 5 bases from J, the gap between germline ends came to 12 bases. CDR3 sequence (DNA): TGTGCCATCAGTGTCCGGCCCCTGGACAATGAGCAGTTCTTC. As protein: CAISVRPLDNEQFF.

The V call is TRBV4-1, the J call TRBJ1-6; D is undetermined. CDR1 MGHRA and CDR2 YSYEKL come from the germline V gene. The germline V and J ends were trimmed by 0 bases and 8 bases, with 14 bases remaining between them. The CDR3 contains 16 residues. The chain's CDR3 is CASSQEGPGMHSPLHF. The CDR3 coding sequence is TGCGCCAGCAGCCAAGAAGGCCCGGGGATGCATTCACCCCTCCACTTT.

The chain combines TRBV7-6 with TRBJ1-2; D uncertain. This CDR3 spans 15 amino acids. Trimming took off 1 base at V and 7 bases at J, with 16 bases between the two ends. Germline V lookup: CDR1 SGHVS, CDR2 FNYEAQ. This CDR3 reads CASSLEGHRAGGYTF. Here the CDR3 DNA reads TGTGCCAGCAGCTTAGAGGGTCATAGGGCCGGTGGCTACACCTTC.

This clone was picked up a small number of times. V is TRBV19 and J is TRBJ2-7; no clear D. Germline CDR1 reads LNHDA; CDR2 reads SQIVND (reference sequence). CDR3 length: 17 residues. Trimming removed 3 bases at V and 0 bases at J, with 18 bases between. CDR3 sequence reads: CASSIRTDAKSSYEQYF. In DNA form, the CDR3 reads TGTGCCAGTAGTATTAGGACCGACGCTAAGAGCTCCTACGAGCAGTACTTC.

The J gene is TRBJ1-6, the V gene TRBV5-5; TRBD1 aligns across 8 bases. V trimming: 4 bases; J trimming: 11 bases; junction bases outside the gene matches: 5. The CDR3 has 13 amino acids. Germline-derived CDR1 and CDR2 are SGHKS and YYEKEE (reference sequence). In DNA form, the CDR3 reads TGTGCCAGCAGCCAGGACAGGGTAACACCCCTCCACTTT. It codes for CASSQDRVTPLHF.

This chain uses TRBV6-5 with TRBJ1-1, with a tentative D call TRBD1 (6 bases). Trimming removed 4 bases at V and 2 bases at J, with 14 bases between. Germline CDR1 is MNHEY and CDR2 is SVGAGI. The CDR3 spans 15 residues. The CDR3 DNA reads as TGTGCCAGCAGTTCCTACGAGGGGGGCAACACTGAAGCTTTCTTT. Residues: CASSSYEGGNTEAFF.

The V and J genes are TRBV28 and TRBJ1-4; D is unclear. The CDR3 contains 13 residues. Germline lookup yields CDR1 MDHEN and CDR2 SYDVKM. V lost 2 bases and J lost 4, with 5 bases in between. The CDR3 DNA reads as TGTGCCAGCAGTTTAGGGAGTAATGAAAAACTGTTTTTT. Protein sequence: CASSLGSNEKLFF.

This clone appeared once. This chain connects TRBV7-6 to TRBJ2-2; TRBD1 matches at 12 bases. The J segment lost 0 bases and the V segment lost 5 bases, leaving 10 bases of the junction unmatched. CDR1 is SGHVS, CDR2 FNYEAQ, per germline. The CDR3 spans 19 residues. The DNA for the CDR3 is TGTGCCAGCAGCAAGACCGGGACAGGGGGCTTCGCGAACACCGGGGAGCTGTTTTTT. Its translation: CASSKTGTGGFANTGELFF. Full variable domain (rest looked up from reference TRBV7-6 and TRBJ2-2): GAGVSQSPRYKVTKRGQDVALRCDPISGHVSLYWYRQALGQGPEFLTYFNYEAQQDKSGLPNDRFSAERPEGSISTLTIQRTEQRDSAMYRCASSKTGTGGFANTGELFFGEGSRLTVL.

This chain uses TRBV12-3 or TRBV12-4 with TRBJ1-5; D might be TRBD1 (5 bases). The germline V and J ends were trimmed by 7 bases and 8 bases, with 15 bases remaining between them. The CDR3 consists of 13 residues. DNA for the CDR3: TGTGCCAGCAAAAGAGACAGAGGCGAGCCCCAGCATTTT. It codes for CASKRDRGEPQHF.

The chain uses TRBV5-1 and TRBJ1-2; 10 bases align to TRBD1. This CDR3 contains 15 residues. J gave up 6 bases and V 5 bases, and 10 bases lay outside the gene matches. CDR1 and CDR2 from the germline V gene are SGHRS and YFSETQ. In DNA, the CDR3 is TGCGCCAGCAGTCGGCCGGGACAGGGGACCGATGGCTACACCTTC. Protein sequence: CASSRPGQGTDGYTF.

This chain links TRBV6-5 with TRBJ1-4; 10 nucleotides match TRBD1. There are 16 residues in the CDR3. V dropped 4 bases and J dropped 7; count of bases not matched to a gene: 9. Germline CDR1 reads MNHEY; CDR2 reads SVGAGI. The CDR3 reads CASSSLPGTGAEKLFF. CDR3 DNA: TGTGCCAGCAGTTCGCTCCCCGGGACAGGGGCTGAAAAACTGTTTTTT.

The chain carries TRBV16 and TRBJ1-1, with D tentatively TRBD1 (6 bases). CDR3 length: 15 amino acids. V lost 0 bases, J lost 0 bases, and 8 bases lay in between. Looked up from germline, CDR1 is KGHSY and CDR2 is FQNENV. CDR3 DNA: TGTGCCAGCAGCCAATCGAGGACAGTGAACACTGAAGCTTTCTTT. It codes for CASSQSRTVNTEAFF.

The V gene is TRBV30, the J gene TRBJ1-4; a weak D match, TRBD1 (5 bases). V was pared by 4 bases and J by 8 bases, with 14 bases between. This CDR3 comprises 13 residues. The V gene's germline CDR1 is GTSNPN and CDR2 SVGIG (reference sequence). CDR3 sequence reads: CAWNPQVDEKLFF. The DNA for the CDR3 is TGTGCCTGGAACCCACAGGTGGACGAAAAACTGTTTTTT.

V is TRBV7-6 and J is TRBJ2-5, with TRBD2 matching over 7 bases. Germline V CDR1 and CDR2: SGHVS, FNYEAQ. V lost 5 bases, J lost 2 bases, and 8 bases stayed unmatched. The CDR3 length is 15 residues. The chain's CDR3 is CASSRVPGGQETQYF. The CDR3 DNA reads TGTGCCAGCAGCAGAGTGCCGGGGGGTCAAGAGACCCAGTACTTC. Together with reference TRBV7-6 and TRBJ2-5, the CDR3 gives the full variable domain: GAGVSQSPRYKVTKRGQDVALRCDPISGHVSLYWYRQALGQGPEFLTYFNYEAQQDKSGLPNDRFSAERPEGSISTLTIQRTEQRDSAMYRCASSRVPGGQETQYFGPGTRLLVL.

This clone occurred once. The gene calls are TRBV27 and TRBJ1-1; perhaps TRBD1 as D (6 bases). Germline V lookup: CDR1 MNHEY, CDR2 SMNVEV (reference sequence). The V gene lost 6 bases and the J gene lost 7 bases, with 18 bases spanning the gap. This CDR3 has 14 residues. CDR3 region: CASSRGPLSGEAFF. CDR3 in DNA: TGTGCCAGCAGCCGGGGGCCGCTCTCGGGTGAAGCTTTCTTT.

The chain carries TRBV9 and TRBJ2-3; D not certain. The CDR3 consists of 15 residues. CDR1 and CDR2 (germline): SGDLS, YYNGEE. V lost 0 bases and J 2 bases, leaving 10 bases between the germline ends. The CDR3 coding sequence is TGTGCCAGCAGCGTAGTGGTAGCCGCCACAGATACGCAGTATTTT. Translation: CASSVVVAATDTQYF.

J is TRBJ2-7 and V is TRBV3-1 (or the pseudogene TRBV3-2); 7 positions match TRBD1. The V gene's germline CDR1 is LGHDT and CDR2 YNNKEL (reference sequence). The CDR3 is made up of 12 amino acids. With 3 bases clipped from V and 6 bases from J, the junction kept 2 bases outside the gene matches. Here the CDR3 reads CASSHTGAEQYF. The DNA for the CDR3 is TGTGCCAGCAGCCATACAGGGGCCGAGCAGTACTTC.

V usage is TRBV5-1 and J usage is TRBJ1-2; D not certain. The CDR3 has 14 residues. V lost 0 bases and J lost 2, with 8 bases in between. Germline assignment: CDR1 SGHRS and CDR2 YFSETQ. The CDR3 DNA follows: TGCGCCAGCAGCTTGGGTGGTGGGAACTATGGCTACACCTTC. Protein: CASSLGGGNYGYTF.

The CDR3 nucleotides are TGTGCCTGGAGTGTACGGGGGCCTTGGGATACGCAGTATTTT. Amino acids: CAWSVRGPWDTQYF. The genes are TRBV30 and TRBJ2-3; either TRBD1 or TRBD2 may supply D (6 bases each). The germline gives CDR1 GTSNPN, CDR2 SVGIG (reference sequence). The ends were cut back, 0 bases at V and 6 bases at J, with 13 bases in the middle. CDR3 length: 14 amino acids. Drawing the rest from reference TRBV30 and TRBJ2-3, the complete variable domain is SQTIHQWPATLVQPVGSPLSLECTVEGTSNPNLYWYRQAAGRGLQLLFYSVGIGQISSEVPQNLSASRPQDRQFILSSKKLLLSDSGFYLCAWSVRGPWDTQYFGPGTRLTVL.

The DNA of the CDR3 is TGTGCCAGCAGTTTATCTGCTACGGGTTCACCCCTCCACTTT. Encoded protein: CASSLSATGSPLHF. The V gene is TRBV27, the J gene TRBJ1-6, with D unclear. V lost 0 bases, J lost 9 bases, and 9 bases lay in between. The CDR3 extends over 14 amino acids. Per the germline V gene, CDR1 is MNHEY and CDR2 is SMNVEV (reference sequence).

The V call is TRBV19, the J call TRBJ1-1; D call uncertain. Germline V gives CDR1 LNHDA, CDR2 SQIVND (reference sequence). Between the trimmed V and J ends, which lost 5 bases and 1 base, there was a span of 11 bases. The CDR3 runs 14 residues. The CDR3 region has the DNA TGTGCCAGTAGTGCCTCGATTGGGAACACTGAAGCTTTCTTT. This gives the protein CASSASIGNTEAFF.

This clone was seen a single time. The CDR3 bases are TGTGCCAGCAGCTTAGTGTCGGTGACTAGCGGGGGGCGGAATGAGCAGTTCTTC. Translating gives CASSLVSVTSGGRNEQFF. The chain links TRBV7-6 to TRBJ2-1, with TRBD2 identical over 13 bases. J lost 7 bases, V lost 1 base, and 10 bases had no gene match. CDR1 is SGHVS, CDR2 FNYEAQ, per germline. The CDR3 consists of 18 residues.

The CDR3 spells CTSSQDRRVSYEQYF. The DNA for the CDR3 is TGCACCAGCAGCCAAGATCGGCGGGTCTCCTACGAGCAGTACTTC. This chain uses TRBV1 with TRBJ2-7; the D call in the table, TRBD2, was not verified against the DNA. TRBV1 is shown as a pseudogene. The CDR3 is 15 amino acids.

This clone showed up just a few times. This chain uses TRBV7-9 with TRBJ1-2, with TRBD1 identical over 8 bases. The CDR3 totals 16 residues. Germline V CDR1 and CDR2: SEHNR, FQNEAQ (reference sequence). Trimming cost V 5 bases and J 0 bases; bases outside gene matches: 8. CDR3 nucleotide sequence: TGTGCCAGCAGCCCCACAGGGGGGATAGCTAACTATGGCTACACCTTC. It encodes CASSPTGGIANYGYTF.

The chain employs TRBV18 and TRBJ2-7; 10 bases agree with TRBD1. The V segment lost 4 bases and the J segment 1 base; nucleotides outside the gene matches: 4. CDR3 length equals 15 residues. Germline V gene sequence: CDR1 KGHSH, CDR2 LQKENI. The CDR3 DNA reads TGTGCCAGCTCACAAGGACAGGGGGGTTCCTACGAGCAGTACTTC. This sequence encodes CASSQGQGGSYEQYF. The full variable domain, in which reference TRBV18 and TRBJ2-7 provide the parts outside the CDR3, is NAGVMQNPRHLVRRRGQEARLRCSPMKGHSHVYWYRQLPEEGLKFMVYLQKENIIDESGMPKERFSAEFPKEGPSILRIQQVVRGDSAAYFCASSQGQGGSYEQYFGPGTRLTVT.

The CDR3 DNA sequence: TGTGCCAGCAGTGTGACCGGGACCGGAACCGGGGAGCTGTTTTTT. Its protein product is CASSVTGTGTGELFF. The chain is built from TRBV25-1 and TRBJ2-2, with D possibly being TRBD1 or TRBD2 (5 bases each). Per germline, CDR1 MGHDK and CDR2 SYGVNS. This CDR3 spans 15 amino acids. The V gene lost 4 bases and the J gene lost 5 bases, with 14 bases spanning the gap.

CDR3 loop: CASSVGTSSSYEQYF. CDR3 sequence (DNA): TGTGCCAGCAGCGTTGGGACATCCAGCTCCTACGAGCAGTACTTC. The chain is built from TRBV9 and TRBJ2-7, with D tentatively TRBD1 (6 bases). Germline lookup yields CDR1 SGDLS and CDR2 YYNGEE. V lost 2 bases to trimming and J lost 0 bases, with 12 bases between them. The CDR3 is made up of 15 amino acids.